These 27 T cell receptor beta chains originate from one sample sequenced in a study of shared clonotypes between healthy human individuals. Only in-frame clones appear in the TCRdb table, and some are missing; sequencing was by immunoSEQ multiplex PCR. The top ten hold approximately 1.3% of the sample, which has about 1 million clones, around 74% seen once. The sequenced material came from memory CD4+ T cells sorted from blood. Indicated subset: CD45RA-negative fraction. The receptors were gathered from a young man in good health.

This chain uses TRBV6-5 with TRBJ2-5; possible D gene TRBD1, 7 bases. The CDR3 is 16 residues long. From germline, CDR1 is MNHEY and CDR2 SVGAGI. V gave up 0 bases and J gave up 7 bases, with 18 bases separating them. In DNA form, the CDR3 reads TGTGCCAGCAGTTACTCGATTAGCGGAGGGGGCGGGACCCAGTACTTC. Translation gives CASSYSISGGGGTQYF.

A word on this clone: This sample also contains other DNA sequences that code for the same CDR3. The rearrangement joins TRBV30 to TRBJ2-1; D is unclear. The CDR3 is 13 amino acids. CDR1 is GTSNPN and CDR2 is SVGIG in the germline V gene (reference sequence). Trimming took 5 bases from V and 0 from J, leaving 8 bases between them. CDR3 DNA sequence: TGTGCCTGGGGCTCAAGCTCCTACAATGAGCAGTTCTTC. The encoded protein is CAWGSSSYNEQFF.

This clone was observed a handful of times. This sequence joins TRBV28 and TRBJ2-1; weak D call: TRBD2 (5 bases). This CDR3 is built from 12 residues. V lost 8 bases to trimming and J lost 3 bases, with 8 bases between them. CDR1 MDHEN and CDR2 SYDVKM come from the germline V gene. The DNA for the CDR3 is TGTGCCAGCCAGCGGCGCTACAATGAGCAGTTCTTC. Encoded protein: CASQRRYNEQFF.

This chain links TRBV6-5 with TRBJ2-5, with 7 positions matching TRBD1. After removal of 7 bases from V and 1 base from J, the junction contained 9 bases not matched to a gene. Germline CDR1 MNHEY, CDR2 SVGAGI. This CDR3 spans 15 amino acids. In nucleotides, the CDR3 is TGTGCCAGCACCACCGGGACAGTTGGCCAAGAGACCCAGTACTTC. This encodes CASTTGTVGQETQYF.

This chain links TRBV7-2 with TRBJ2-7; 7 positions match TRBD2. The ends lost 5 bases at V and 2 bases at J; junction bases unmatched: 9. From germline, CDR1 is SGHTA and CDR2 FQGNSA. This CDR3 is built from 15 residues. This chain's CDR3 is CASSPTSARTYEQYF. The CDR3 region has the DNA TGTGCCAGCAGCCCAACTAGCGCCCGTACCTACGAGCAGTACTTC.

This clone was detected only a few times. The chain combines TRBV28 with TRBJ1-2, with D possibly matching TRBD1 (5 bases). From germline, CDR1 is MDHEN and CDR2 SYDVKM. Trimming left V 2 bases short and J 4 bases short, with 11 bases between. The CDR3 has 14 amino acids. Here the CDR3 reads CASSLTTAGYGYTF. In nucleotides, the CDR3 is TGTGCCAGCAGTTTAACGACAGCGGGCTATGGCTACACCTTC.

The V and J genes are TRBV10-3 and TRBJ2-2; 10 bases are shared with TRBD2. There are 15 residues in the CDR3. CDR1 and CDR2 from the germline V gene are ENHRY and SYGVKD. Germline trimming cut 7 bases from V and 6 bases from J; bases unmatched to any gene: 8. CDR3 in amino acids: CAITSGLAFPGELFF. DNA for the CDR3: TGTGCCATCACTTCGGGACTAGCGTTCCCCGGGGAGCTGTTTTTT.

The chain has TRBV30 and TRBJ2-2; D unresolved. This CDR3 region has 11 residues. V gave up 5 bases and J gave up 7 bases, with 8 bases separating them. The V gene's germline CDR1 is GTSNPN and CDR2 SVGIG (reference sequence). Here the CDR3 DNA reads TGTGCCTGGGGGTTGGGCGGGGAGCTGTTTTTT. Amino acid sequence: CAWGLGGELFF.

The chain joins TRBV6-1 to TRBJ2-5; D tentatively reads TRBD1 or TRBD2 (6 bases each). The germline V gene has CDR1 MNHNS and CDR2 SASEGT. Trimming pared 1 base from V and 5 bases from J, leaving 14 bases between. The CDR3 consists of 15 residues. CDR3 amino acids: CASSEGDSRGETQYF. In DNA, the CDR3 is TGTGCCAGCAGTGAAGGGGACTCCAGGGGCGAGACCCAGTACTTC.

CDR3 residues: CASSAYAGTEAFF. In DNA, the CDR3 is TGTGCCAGTAGTGCTTACGCGGGCACTGAAGCTTTCTTT. The chain couples TRBV19 to TRBJ1-1; D not certain. CDR1 and CDR2 (germline): LNHDA, SQIVND (reference sequence). Trimming took off 5 bases at V and 4 bases at J, with 11 bases between the two ends. The CDR3 covers 13 residues. Complete variable domain (other parts from reference TRBV19 and TRBJ1-1): DGGITQSPKYLFRKEGQNVTLSCEQNLNHDAMYWYRQDPGQGLRLIYYSQIVNDFQKGDIAEGYSVSREKKESFPLTVTSAQKNPTAFYLCASSAYAGTEAFFGQGTRLTVV.

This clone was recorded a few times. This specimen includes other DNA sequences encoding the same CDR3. The CDR3 is CASSYSSPTDTQYF. Written as DNA, the CDR3 is TGTGCCAGCAGTTACTCATCTCCTACAGATACGCAGTATTTT. The chain couples TRBV6-5 to TRBJ2-3; unclear D gene. The CDR3 loop spans 14 amino acids. Germline V gene data show CDR1 as MNHEY and CDR2 as SVGAGI. V was clipped by 0 bases and J by 3 bases, with 7 bases between them.

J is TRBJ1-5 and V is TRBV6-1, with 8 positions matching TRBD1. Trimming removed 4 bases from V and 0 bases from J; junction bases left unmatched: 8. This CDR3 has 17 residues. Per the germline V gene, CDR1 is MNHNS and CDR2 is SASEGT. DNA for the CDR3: TGTGCCAGCAGTGGGGGACAGGAGAATTATAGCAATCAGCCCCAGCATTTT. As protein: CASSGGQENYSNQPQHF.

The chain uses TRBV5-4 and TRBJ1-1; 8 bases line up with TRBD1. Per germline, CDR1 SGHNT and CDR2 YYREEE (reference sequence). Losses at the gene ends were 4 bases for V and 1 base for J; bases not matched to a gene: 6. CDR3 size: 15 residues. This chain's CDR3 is CASSQAGTGNTEAFF. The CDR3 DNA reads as TGTGCCAGCAGCCAAGCCGGGACAGGGAACACTGAAGCTTTCTTT.

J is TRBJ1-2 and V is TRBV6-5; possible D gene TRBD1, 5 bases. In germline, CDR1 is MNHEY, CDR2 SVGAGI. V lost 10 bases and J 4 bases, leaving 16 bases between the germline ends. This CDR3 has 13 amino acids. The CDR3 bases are TGTGCCACCCAAGCGAGGGGAGGCTATGGCTACACCTTC. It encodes CATQARGGYGYTF.

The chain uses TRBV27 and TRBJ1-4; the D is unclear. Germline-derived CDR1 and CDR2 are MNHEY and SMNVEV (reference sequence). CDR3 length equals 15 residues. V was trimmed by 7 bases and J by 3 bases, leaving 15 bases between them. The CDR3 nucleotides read TGTGCCAGCATTTGGATGGGCAGTTCTAATGAAAAACTGTTTTTT. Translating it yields CASIWMGSSNEKLFF.

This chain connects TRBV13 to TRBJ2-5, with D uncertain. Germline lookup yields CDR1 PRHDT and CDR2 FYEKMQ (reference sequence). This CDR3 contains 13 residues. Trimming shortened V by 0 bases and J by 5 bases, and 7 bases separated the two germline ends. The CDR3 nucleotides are TGTGCCAGCAGCTTAGGTCGGCGGGAGACCCAGTACTTC. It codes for CASSLGRRETQYF.

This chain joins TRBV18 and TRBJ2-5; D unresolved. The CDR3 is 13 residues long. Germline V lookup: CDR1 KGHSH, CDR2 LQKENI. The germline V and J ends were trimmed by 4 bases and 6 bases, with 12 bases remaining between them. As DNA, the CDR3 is TGTGCCAGCTCACAGGACGGCCGGCAGACCCAGTACTTC. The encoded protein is CASSQDGRQTQYF.

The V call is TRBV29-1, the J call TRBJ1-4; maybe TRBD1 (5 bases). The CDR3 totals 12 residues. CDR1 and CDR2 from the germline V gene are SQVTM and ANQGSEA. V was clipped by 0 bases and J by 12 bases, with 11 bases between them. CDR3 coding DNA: TGCAGCGTTGAAGATCGAGGCAGGGAACTGTTTTTT. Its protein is CSVEDRGRELFF. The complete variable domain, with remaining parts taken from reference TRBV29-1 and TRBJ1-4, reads SAVISQKPSRDICQRGTSLTIQCQVDSQVTMMFWYRQQPGQSLTLIATANQGSEATYESGFVIDKFPISRPNLTFSTLTVSNMSPEDSSIYLCSVEDRGRELFFGSGTQLSVL.

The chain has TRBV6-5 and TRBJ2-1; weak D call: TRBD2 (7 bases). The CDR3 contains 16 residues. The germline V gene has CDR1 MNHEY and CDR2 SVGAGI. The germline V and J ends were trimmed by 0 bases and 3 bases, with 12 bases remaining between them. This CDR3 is CASSYSGGAVYNEQFF. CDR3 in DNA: TGTGCCAGCAGTTACTCGGGGGGGGCGGTCTACAATGAGCAGTTCTTC.

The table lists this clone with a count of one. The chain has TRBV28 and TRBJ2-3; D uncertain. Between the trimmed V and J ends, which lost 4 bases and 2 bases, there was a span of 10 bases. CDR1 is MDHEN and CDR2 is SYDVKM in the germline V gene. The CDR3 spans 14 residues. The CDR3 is CASSSDSPTDTQYF. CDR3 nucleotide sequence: TGTGCCAGCAGTTCCGACTCCCCCACAGATACGCAGTATTTT.

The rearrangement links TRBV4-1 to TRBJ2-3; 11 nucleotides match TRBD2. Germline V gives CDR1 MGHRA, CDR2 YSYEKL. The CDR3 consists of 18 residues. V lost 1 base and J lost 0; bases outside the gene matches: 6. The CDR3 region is CASSQGASGGTSTDTQYF. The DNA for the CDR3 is TGCGCCAGCAGCCAAGGTGCTAGCGGGGGGACTAGCACAGATACGCAGTATTTT.

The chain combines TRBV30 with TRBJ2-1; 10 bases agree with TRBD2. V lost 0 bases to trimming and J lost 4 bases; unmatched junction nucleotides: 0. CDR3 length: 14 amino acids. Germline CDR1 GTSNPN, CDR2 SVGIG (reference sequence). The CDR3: CAWSVLAGYNEQFF. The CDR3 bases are TGTGCCTGGAGTGTACTAGCGGGGTACAATGAGCAGTTCTTC.

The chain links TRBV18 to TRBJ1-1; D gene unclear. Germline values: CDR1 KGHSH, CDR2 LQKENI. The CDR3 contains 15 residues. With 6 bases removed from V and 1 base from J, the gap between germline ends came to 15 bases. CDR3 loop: CASSHDHGENTEAFF. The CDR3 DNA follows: TGTGCCAGCTCCCACGACCACGGTGAGAACACTGAAGCTTTCTTT. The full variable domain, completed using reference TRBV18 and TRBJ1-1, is NAGVMQNPRHLVRRRGQEARLRCSPMKGHSHVYWYRQLPEEGLKFMVYLQKENIIDESGMPKERFSAEFPKEGPSILRIQQVVRGDSAAYFCASSHDHGENTEAFFGQGTRLTVV.

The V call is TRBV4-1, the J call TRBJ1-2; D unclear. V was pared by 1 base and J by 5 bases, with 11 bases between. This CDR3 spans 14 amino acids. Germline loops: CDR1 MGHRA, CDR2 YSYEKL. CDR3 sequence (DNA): TGCGCCAGCAGCCAAGGAGGGCTTAGGTATGGCTACACCTTC. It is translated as CASSQGGLRYGYTF.

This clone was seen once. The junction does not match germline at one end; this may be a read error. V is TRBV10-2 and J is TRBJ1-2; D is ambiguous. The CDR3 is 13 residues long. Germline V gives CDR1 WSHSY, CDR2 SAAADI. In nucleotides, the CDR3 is TGCGCCAGCAGTGAGTCTACCTTTGGAGGTCCCCTCTTC. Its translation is CASSESTFGGPLF.

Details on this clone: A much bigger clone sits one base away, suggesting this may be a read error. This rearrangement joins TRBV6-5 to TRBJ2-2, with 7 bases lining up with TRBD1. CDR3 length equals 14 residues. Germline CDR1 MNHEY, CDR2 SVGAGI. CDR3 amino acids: CASRQGRNAGELFF. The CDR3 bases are TGTGCCAGCAGACAGGGGCGGAACGCCGGGGAGCTGTTTTTT.

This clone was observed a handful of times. The CDR3 coding sequence is TGTGCCAGCAGCGAGGGCTACACAGATACGCAGTATTTT. Amino acid sequence: CASSEGYTDTQYF. This chain links TRBV7-3 with TRBJ2-3, with D perhaps matching TRBD2 (5 bases). The germline V and J ends were trimmed by 5 bases and 2 bases, with 8 bases remaining between them. CDR1 is SGHTA and CDR2 is FQGTGA in the germline V gene. The CDR3 is made up of 13 amino acids. Together with reference TRBV7-3 and TRBJ2-3, the CDR3 gives the full variable domain: GAGVSQTPSNKVTEKGKYVELRCDPISGHTALYWYRQSLGQGPEFLIYFQGTGAADDSGLPNDRFFAVRPEGSVSTLKIQRTERGDSAVYLCASSEGYTDTQYFGPGTRLTVL.